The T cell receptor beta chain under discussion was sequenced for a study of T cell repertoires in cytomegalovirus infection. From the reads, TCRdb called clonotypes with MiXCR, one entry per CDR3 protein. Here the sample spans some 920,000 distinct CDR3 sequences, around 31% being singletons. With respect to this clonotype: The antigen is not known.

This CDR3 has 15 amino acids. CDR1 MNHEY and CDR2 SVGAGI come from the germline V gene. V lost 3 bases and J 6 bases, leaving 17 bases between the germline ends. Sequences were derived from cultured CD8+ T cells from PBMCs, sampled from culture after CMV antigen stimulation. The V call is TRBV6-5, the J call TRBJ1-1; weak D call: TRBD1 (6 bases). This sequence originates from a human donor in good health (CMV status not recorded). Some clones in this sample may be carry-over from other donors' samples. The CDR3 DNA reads TGTGCCAGCAGTTATGGAGAGGGGGTTGTAGCTGAAGCTTTCTTT. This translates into CASSYGEGVVAEAFF.